Below are 10 T cell receptor beta chains sequenced from a single sample in a study of cytomegalovirus exposure and HLA in healthy donors. Primers: 60 Vbeta forward and 13 Jbeta reverse. Data came from immunoSEQ multiplex PCR; TCRdb stores just in-frame clones and leaves some out. The sample yields 150,000 to 180,000 clones, 79% seen once. The specimen sequenced was PBMCs. The receptors originated from a man aged 25-45 years in good health and CMV-seropositive.

The chain has TRBV4-2 and TRBJ2-7; D perhaps matches TRBD2 (5 bases). Trimming removed 0 bases from V and 2 bases from J, with 17 bases in between. This CDR3 region has 17 residues. Germline lookup yields CDR1 LGHNA and CDR2 YNFKEQ. The CDR3 nucleotides read TGTGCCAGCAGCCAAGATTTGGGAGTTTCAGCGGCCTACGAGCAGTACTTC. As protein: CASSQDLGVSAAYEQYF.

Remarks on this clone: It is unclear where the CDR3 begins or ends on the DNA, so no DNA is shown, and the CDR3 is as TCRdb lists it. The chain recombines TRBV6-5 with TRBJ2-7; the DNA was not compared with TRBD1, the D call given in the table. The CDR3 length equals 15 residues, ends included. Germline CDR1 and CDR2: MNHEY and SVGAGI. This chain's CDR3 is CASSSSDRGQYEQYF.

The rearrangement links TRBV30 to TRBJ2-1; maybe TRBD2 (5 bases). Germline V gene data show CDR1 as GTSNPN and CDR2 as SVGIG (reference sequence). The CDR3 covers 16 residues. V gave up 3 bases and J gave up 0 bases, with 15 bases separating them. The chain's CDR3 is CAWSLGASSSYNEQFF. The CDR3 DNA follows: TGTGCCTGGAGCCTGGGAGCGTCAAGCTCCTACAATGAGCAGTTCTTC.

This clone was seen a single time. This chain connects TRBV7-3 to TRBJ2-1, with 7 bases aligning to TRBD2. The germline gives CDR1 SGHTA, CDR2 FQGTGA. This CDR3 region has 16 residues. Trimming at V came to 6 bases and at J to 3 bases, leaving 11 bases not matched to a gene. CDR3: CASSPPSGALYNEQFF. The CDR3 nucleotides read TGTGCCAGCAGTCCTCCTAGCGGCGCCCTCTACAATGAGCAGTTCTTC.

The chain carries TRBV27 and TRBJ2-1; 9 bases are a match to TRBD2. The CDR3 covers 20 residues. Germline loops: CDR1 MNHEY, CDR2 SMNVEV (reference sequence). The V segment lost 6 bases and the J segment 0 bases; nucleotides outside the gene matches: 18. CDR3 sequence: CASRPFPPRTSATSYNEQFF. Here the CDR3 DNA reads TGTGCCAGCAGACCCTTCCCCCCTAGGACTAGCGCCACCTCCTACAATGAGCAGTTCTTC.

The CDR3 sequence is CASIQSGLESYGYTF. DNA of the CDR3: TGTGCCAGCATACAGTCCGGTCTCGAATCCTATGGCTACACCTTC. The J gene is TRBJ1-2, the V gene TRBV4-2; D uncertain. The CDR3 consists of 15 residues. Trimming stripped 7 bases from V and 4 bases from J, with 19 bases between. The germline V gene has CDR1 LGHNA and CDR2 YNFKEQ.

The chain links TRBV7-8 to TRBJ1-2; the match to TRBD1 covers 7 bases. From germline, CDR1 is SGHVS and CDR2 FQNEAQ. The CDR3 has 15 residues. The junction had 11 bases not matched to a gene; V was cut back by 5 bases and J by 5 bases. The CDR3 region has the DNA TGTGCCAGCAGCCTCGGACAGGAGGCGGATTATGGCTACACCTTC. Translating gives CASSLGQEADYGYTF.

Only a few counts were recorded for this clone. V usage is TRBV2 and J usage is TRBJ2-7; 7 positions match TRBD2. The CDR3 sequence is 16 residues long. Germline V CDR1 and CDR2: SNHLY, FYNNEI. V was clipped by 5 bases and J by 2 bases; unmatched bases: 12. CDR3 residues: CASSSRGGGPAYEQYF. CDR3 bases: TGTGCCAGCAGTTCCCGTGGCGGGGGACCTGCCTACGAGCAGTACTTC.

This clone was seen only a few times. The chain links TRBV6-5 to TRBJ2-7, with a weak D call TRBD1 (6 bases). CDR1 and CDR2 (germline): MNHEY, SVGAGI. This CDR3 has 15 residues. V lost 0 bases and J lost 5, with 14 bases in between. CDR3 protein: CASSYSGRGVNEQYF. CDR3 coding DNA: TGTGCCAGCAGTTACTCGGGCAGGGGCGTCAACGAGCAGTACTTC.

V and J are TRBV7-6 and TRBJ1-1; maybe TRBD1 (6 bases). V gave up 4 bases and J gave up 5 bases, with 11 bases separating them. CDR3 length: 13 residues. From germline, CDR1 is SGHVS and CDR2 FNYEAQ. The DNA of the CDR3 is TGTGCCAGCAGCTATAATCAGGGGACTGAAGCTTTCTTT. As protein: CASSYNQGTEAFF.